Listed below are T cell receptor beta chains from one sample, sequenced in a study of human T cells and chemical hapten exposure. Each CDR3 protein gets one entry after TCRdb re-called the RACE reads with MiXCR. The sample has over 300,000 distinct CDR3 sequences; 4.5% to 5.5% are singletons. The source material was whole blood, sampled in connection with sensitization to the hapten diphenylcyclopropenone (DPC). The receptors were gathered from a woman in her fifties or sixties with alopecia areata. Some clones in this sample may be carry-over from other donors' samples. CDR3s include the opening cysteine and the closing phenylalanine or tryptophan. Each record gives: V gene, CDR3 protein.

V gene: TRBV2; CDR3 protein: CASSVTGPPFTGELFF
V gene: TRBV7-9; CDR3 protein: CASSLFLGPGANVLTF
V gene: TRBV12-3/TRBV12-4; CDR3 protein: CASSSGHFYGYTF
V gene: TRBV27; CDR3 protein: CASSLRRAPTEAFF
V gene: TRBV27; CDR3 protein: CASGQINTGELFF
V gene: TRBV3-1; CDR3 protein: CASSPFAFINEQFF
V gene: TRBV7-2; CDR3 protein: CASRGPPNTEAFF
V gene: TRBV20-1; CDR3 protein: CSAREGEGQPQHF
V gene: TRBV11-2; CDR3 protein: CASTGGRDSTDTQYF
V gene: TRBV7-9; CDR3 protein: CASSLTRGRNGGEQYF
V gene: TRBV24-1; CDR3 protein: CATSDFRWGAANTGELFF
V gene: TRBV3-1; CDR3 protein: CASSQALGRVGIYGYTF
V gene: TRBV5-1; CDR3 protein: CASSSASGFGNTEAFF
V gene: TRBV18; CDR3 protein: CASSPVEGLGNSPLHF
V gene: TRBV29-1; CDR3 protein: CSVGGGGNQPQHF
V gene: TRBV6-5; CDR3 protein: CASSYRPRGSYEQYF
V gene: TRBV7-6; CDR3 protein: CASSVAFSYNEQFF
V gene: TRBV20-1; CDR3 protein: CSARDSWLAGGNEQFF
V gene: TRBV20-1; CDR3 protein: CRAPGTGQPQHF
V gene: TRBV6-5; CDR3 protein: CASSYSSSSNYGYTF
V gene: TRBV20-1; CDR3 protein: CSASRDGANQPQHF
V gene: TRBV12-3/TRBV12-4; CDR3 protein: CASRKGGSSYNEQFF
V gene: TRBV4-2; CDR3 protein: CASSQTGGNEQFF
V gene: TRBV28; CDR3 protein: CASSSPPGGNIQYF
V gene: TRBV12-3/TRBV12-4; CDR3 protein: CASSPTGAHGTQYF
V gene: TRBV6-5; CDR3 protein: CASSPLRYYGYTF
V gene: TRBV7-8; CDR3 protein: CASSSRNGRADTQYF
V gene: TRBV6-6; CDR3 protein: CASSYPRRQATDTQYF
V gene: TRBV20-1; CDR3 protein: CSAGAGVNTEAFF
V gene: TRBV11-2; CDR3 protein: CASSLGAGSPQYF
V gene: TRBV18; CDR3 protein: CASSPDRGFVDYGYTF
V gene: TRBV29-1; CDR3 protein: CSVEGWGREETQYF
V gene: TRBV4-2; CDR3 protein: CASSQELDSTDTQYF
V gene: TRBV4-2; CDR3 protein: CASSQEGPGQGARSGELFF
V gene: TRBV5-1; CDR3 protein: CASTPDGLEPGANVLTF
V gene: TRBV6-1; CDR3 protein: CASSEFQPQHF
V gene: TRBV20-1; CDR3 protein: CSATPLAGGRTDTQYF
V gene: TRBV29-1; CDR3 protein: CSVPHRGPWEEQFF
V gene: TRBV3-1; CDR3 protein: CASSPFSGVRTGELFF
V gene: TRBV5-1; CDR3 protein: CASSSDRMAETQYF
V gene: TRBV13; CDR3 protein: CASSNQLGTGDYTDTQYF
V gene: TRBV6-2/TRBV6-3; CDR3 protein: CASSRGPWRSSYEQYF
V gene: TRBV29-1; CDR3 protein: CSVGVYVGNEQFF
V gene: TRBV27; CDR3 protein: CASSFWGQGRTKEKLFF
V gene: TRBV6-5; CDR3 protein: CASSYGVGHGYTF
V gene: TRBV6-5; CDR3 protein: CARLSHEQYF
V gene: TRBV7-2; CDR3 protein: CASSKQSNEQFF
V gene: TRBV11-2; CDR3 protein: CASSSRTEPYEQYF
V gene: TRBV30; CDR3 protein: CAWSSAVAGGGEQYF
V gene: TRBV7-9; CDR3 protein: CASSYSGGQGSNQPQHF
V gene: TRBV29-1; CDR3 protein: CSVAKEGRANVLTF
V gene: TRBV20-1; CDR3 protein: CSARVTGGPAEPQHF
V gene: TRBV5-1; CDR3 protein: CASTLTGAGTDTQYF
V gene: TRBV19; CDR3 protein: CASSTTGHQPQHF